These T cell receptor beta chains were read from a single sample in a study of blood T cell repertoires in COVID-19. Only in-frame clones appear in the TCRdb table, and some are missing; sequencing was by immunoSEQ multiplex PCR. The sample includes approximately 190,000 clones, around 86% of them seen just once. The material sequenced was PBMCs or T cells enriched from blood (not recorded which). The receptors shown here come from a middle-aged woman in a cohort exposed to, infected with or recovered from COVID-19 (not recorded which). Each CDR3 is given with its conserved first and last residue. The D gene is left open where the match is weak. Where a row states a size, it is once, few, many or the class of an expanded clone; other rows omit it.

TGCAGCGTTGAAATAGGGGCGGAGGGCAGTGAAAAACTGTTTTTT | CSVEIGAEGSEKLFF | 15 | TRBV29-1 | - | - | TRBJ1-4
TGTGCCAGCAGCCAACCGACAGGGTCCTATGGCTACACCTTC | CASSQPTGSYGYTF | 14 | TRBV11-2 | TRBD1 | once | TRBJ1-2
TGTGCCAGTAGTACCCAAAGGGAGCTGAACACTGAAGCTTTCTTT | CASSTQRELNTEAFF | 15 | TRBV19 | - | - | TRBJ1-1
TGTGCCAGCAGTTTCGACAGGGGAACAGATACGCAGTATTTT | CASSFDRGTDTQYF | 14 | TRBV27 | TRBD1 | - | TRBJ2-3
TGTGCCAGCAGCACCTTGACAGGGAACTATGGCTACACCTTC | CASSTLTGNYGYTF | 14 | TRBV5-8 | TRBD1 | - | TRBJ1-2
TGTGCCAGCAGTTTTTACAGGGACACAGCCCAGCATTTT | CASSFYRDTAQHF | 13 | TRBV28 | - | - | TRBJ1-5
TGTGCCAGCAGCTCAGGGGGATCCTACGAGCAGTACTTC | CASSSGGSYEQYF | 13 | TRBV5-6 | TRBD1 | - | TRBJ2-7
TGCGCCAGCAGTTGGAGGCAGAACACTGAAGCTTTCTTT | CASSWRQNTEAFF | 13 | TRBV23-1 | - | - | TRBJ1-1
TGCGCCAGCAGCCAAGAAGGACTAGCGGGAGATCACAATGAGCAGTTCTTC | CASSQEGLAGDHNEQFF | 17 | TRBV4-1 | TRBD2 | - | TRBJ2-1
TGTGCCAGCAGGGCTGACAGTTTAAGCAATCAGCCCCAGCATTTT | CASRADSLSNQPQHF | 15 | TRBV2 | - | - | TRBJ1-5
TGTGCCAGCAGCTTGCCGGGAAACACTGAAGCTTTCTTT | CASSLPGNTEAFF | 13 | TRBV5-4 | - | few | TRBJ1-1
TGTGCCAGCAGCTCCCCAGGGGTCTATGGCTACACCTTC | CASSSPGVYGYTF | 13 | TRBV7-6 | - | - | TRBJ1-2
TGTGCCAGCAGCTTAAGGGGCGGATATAGCAATCAGCCCCAGCATTTT | CASSLRGGYSNQPQHF | 16 | TRBV7-2 | - | - | TRBJ1-5
TGTGCCAGCACCTTAGGTACCGCAGGTGGTAGAGGCTACACCTTC | CASTLGTAGGRGYTF | 15 | TRBV5-6 | - | - | TRBJ1-2
TGTGCCAGCAGCTTGGTTCAGGGGCGGCCTTCCTACGAGCAGTACTTC | CASSLVQGRPSYEQYF | 16 | TRBV5-4 | - | - | TRBJ2-7
TGTGCCAGCAGCTTAGGGAAGGAGGGCTACACCTTC | CASSLGKEGYTF | 12 | TRBV7-9 | - | - | TRBJ1-2
TGTGCCAGCAGTGAAGAACCGGACAGGGCGAAGGGCTACACCTTC | CASSEEPDRAKGYTF | 15 | TRBV6-1 | TRBD1 | many | TRBJ1-2
TGTGCCAGCAGTTTGAGGATGCAAGAGACCCAGTACTTC | CASSLRMQETQYF | 13 | TRBV27 | - | - | TRBJ2-5
TGTGCCAGCAGCGGCGGGGGTGACCAAGAGACCCAGTACTTC | CASSGGGDQETQYF | 14 | TRBV5-4 | TRBD2 | once | TRBJ2-5
TGTGCCAGCAGCCAGGTTAGCTCCTATAATTCACCCCTCCACTTT | CASSQVSSYNSPLHF | 15 | TRBV9 | - | - | TRBJ1-6
TGTGCCAGCAGCTTGACGGGACATCACTCCTCTGGAAACACCATATATTTT | CASSLTGHHSSGNTIYF | 17 | TRBV11-3 | - | - | TRBJ1-3
TGCGCCAGCAGCCAAGTCAGTACTAGCGGGGCGGGGGGCTCCTACAATGAGCAGTTCTTC | CASSQVSTSGAGGSYNEQFF | 20 | TRBV4-1 | TRBD2 | - | TRBJ2-1
TGTGCCAGCAGTTTCGAGGGTGAAAAACTGTTTTTT | CASSFEGEKLFF | 12 | TRBV12-3/TRBV12-4 | - | - | TRBJ1-4
TGCGCCAGCAGTGAGGGACAATCCTACGAGCAGTACTTC | CASSEGQSYEQYF | 13 | TRBV10-1 | - | - | TRBJ2-7
TGCAGCACTAGCGGGGGGGAATCCTACGAGCAGTACTTC | CSTSGGESYEQYF | 13 | TRBV29-1 | TRBD2 | - | TRBJ2-7
TGTGCCAGCACCCGACAGGGGGATATCAATCAGCCCCAGCATTTT | CASTRQGDINQPQHF | 15 | TRBV6-5 | TRBD1 | - | TRBJ1-5
TGTGCCAGCAATCGGGGGGGCACAGATACGCAGTATTTT | CASNRGGTDTQYF | 13 | TRBV12-3/TRBV12-4 | TRBD2 | many | TRBJ2-3
TGTGCCAGCAGCAGATCTCCGGGACAGGGCACAGATACGCAGTATTTT | CASSRSPGQGTDTQYF | 16 | TRBV28 | TRBD1 | once | TRBJ2-3
TGTGCCAGCAGTTTGATTACGCACGGGGCCTACGAGCAGTACTTC | CASSLITHGAYEQYF | 15 | TRBV28 | - | - | TRBJ2-7
TGCAGCGTGCACAGGATCGATGAGCAGTTCTTC | CSVHRIDEQFF | 11 | TRBV29-1 | - | - | TRBJ2-1
TGTGCCAGCAGTGTCCCAGCCAGGGGGCGGGGCACCGGGGAGCTGTTTTTT | CASSVPARGRGTGELFF | 17 | TRBV6-1 | TRBD1 | - | TRBJ2-2
TGTGCCAGCAGCTTAGTAACTAGCGGGAGATTAGCGGGATACAATGAGCAGTTCTTC | CASSLVTSGRLAGYNEQFF | 19 | TRBV11-2 | TRBD2 | once | TRBJ2-1
TGTGCCAGCGACTCTGGAATCTCCTACGAGCAGTACTTC | CASDSGISYEQYF | 13 | TRBV7-9 | - | - | TRBJ2-7
TGTGCCAGCAGCCAAGCGGCTAGCGGGGCCTACGAGCAGTACTTC | CASSQAASGAYEQYF | 15 | TRBV4-2 | TRBD2 | once | TRBJ2-7
TGTGCCAGCAGCTTCCCGGATCAGCCCCAGCATTTT | CASSFPDQPQHF | 12 | TRBV7-8 | - | many | TRBJ1-5
TGTGCCAGCAGCTTCTCGAAGGGACAGGGAGGCTCCTACGAGCAGTACTTC | CASSFSKGQGGSYEQYF | 17 | TRBV7-2 | TRBD1 | - | TRBJ2-7
TGTGCCAGCAGCCCCCAATGGGGACACGGCACAGATACGCAGTATTTT | CASSPQWGHGTDTQYF | 16 | TRBV7-9 | - | - | TRBJ2-3
TGTGCCAGCAGCCGTACCCCAGGGATTATCAATGAGCAGTTCTTC | CASSRTPGIINEQFF | 15 | TRBV7-8 | - | - | TRBJ2-1
TGCGCCAGCAGCTTGGACGGGGGAGGAAATTCACCCCTCCACTTT | CASSLDGGGNSPLHF | 15 | TRBV5-1 | - | - | TRBJ1-6
TGCAGCGTGCTCGAGACATCCAATCAGCCCCAGCATTTT | CSVLETSNQPQHF | 13 | TRBV29-1 | - | - | TRBJ1-5
TGTGCCACCAGTGATTTAGGGACAGACTATGGCTACACCTTC | CATSDLGTDYGYTF | 14 | TRBV24-1 | TRBD1 | - | TRBJ1-2
TGTGCCAGCAGCTTAGAGAGAGGCGAGAACACTGAAGCTTTCTTT | CASSLERGENTEAFF | 15 | TRBV13 | - | - | TRBJ1-1
TGTGCCAGCAGCTTAGCGGAGGCGGGGGGCTCCTACGAGCAGTACTTC | CASSLAEAGGSYEQYF | 16 | TRBV7-9 | TRBD2 | once | TRBJ2-7
TGTGCCAGCAGCTTGACTAGCGGGAGCCTCGAGACCCAGTACTTC | CASSLTSGSLETQYF | 15 | TRBV7-9 | TRBD2 | once | TRBJ2-5
TGCGCCAGCAGCTGGGGTAGGCGAGGGGGCACTGAAGCTTTCTTT | CASSWGRRGGTEAFF | 15 | TRBV5-1 | - | - | TRBJ1-1
TGTGCCACCAGCAGAGATCGTGGGGGCTCTTTGAACGAGCAGTACTTC | CATSRDRGGSLNEQYF | 16 | TRBV15 | - | - | TRBJ2-7
TGTGCCAGCAGTGAACCCCACAGGTCCAAAAACATTCAGTACTTC | CASSEPHRSKNIQYF | 15 | TRBV6-1 | - | - | TRBJ2-4
TGTGCCAGCAGCCCTTCTCTAGACAGCTACGAGCAGTACTTC | CASSPSLDSYEQYF | 14 | TRBV14 | - | - | TRBJ2-7
TGTGCCAGCAGCCCACAGACTAGCGGGGTCCCTGAGCAGTTCTTC | CASSPQTSGVPEQFF | 15 | TRBV14 | TRBD2 | once | TRBJ2-1
TGTGCCAGCAGCGTAGGGCAGGGTGGTCTCACAGATACGCAGTATTTT | CASSVGQGGLTDTQYF | 16 | TRBV9 | - | - | TRBJ2-3
TGTGCCAGCAGCGTAGGCATAGTTGGCACCGGGGAGCTGTTTTTT | CASSVGIVGTGELFF | 15 | TRBV9 | - | - | TRBJ2-2
TGTGCCAGCAGCTTAAGAGGCAGCTACACTGAAGCTTTCTTT | CASSLRGSYTEAFF | 14 | TRBV7-8 | - | - | TRBJ1-1
TGCAGCGTTTACACAGTGAACACTGAAGCTTTCTTT | CSVYTVNTEAFF | 12 | TRBV29-1 | - | - | TRBJ1-1
TGCAGCGCAGGGTTTACAGGGGGCAACGAGCAGTACTTC | CSAGFTGGNEQYF | 13 | TRBV29-1 | TRBD1 | - | TRBJ2-7
TGTGCCAGCAGTTTCCGGTACGAGCAGTACTTC | CASSFRYEQYF | 11 | TRBV28 | - | once | TRBJ2-7